This T cell receptor beta chain was retrieved from a study of blood T cell repertoires in COVID-19. Study-level information: Material from acute and convalescent COVID-19 was sourced from the United States, Italy and Spain. T cells, B-cell-depleted T cells, or PBMCs supplied cDNA or gDNA.

This clone was detected once. Original processing methods: For nucleated cells, counts were estimated from reference gene primer amplification. Clones were sequenced by immunoSEQ multiplex PCR, and TCRdb holds only the in-frame ones, with some missing. The DNA was the basis for D and trimming; V, J and clone size are from that table. The sample lists 110,000 to 150,000 clones; 65% to 80% were seen once. Germline V CDR1 and CDR2: GTSNPN, SVGIG (reference sequence). V trimming: 8 bases; J trimming: 9 bases; junction bases outside the gene matches: 10. This CDR3 has 12 residues. Sequencing input: peripheral blood. The sequence derives from a man older than 75 with acute or convalescent COVID-19. The genes are TRBV30 and TRBJ1-2; TRBD1 aligns across 9 bases. DNA for the CDR3: TGTGCCGCAACAGGGGGCGCGAGAAGCTACACCTTC. As protein: CAATGGARSYTF.